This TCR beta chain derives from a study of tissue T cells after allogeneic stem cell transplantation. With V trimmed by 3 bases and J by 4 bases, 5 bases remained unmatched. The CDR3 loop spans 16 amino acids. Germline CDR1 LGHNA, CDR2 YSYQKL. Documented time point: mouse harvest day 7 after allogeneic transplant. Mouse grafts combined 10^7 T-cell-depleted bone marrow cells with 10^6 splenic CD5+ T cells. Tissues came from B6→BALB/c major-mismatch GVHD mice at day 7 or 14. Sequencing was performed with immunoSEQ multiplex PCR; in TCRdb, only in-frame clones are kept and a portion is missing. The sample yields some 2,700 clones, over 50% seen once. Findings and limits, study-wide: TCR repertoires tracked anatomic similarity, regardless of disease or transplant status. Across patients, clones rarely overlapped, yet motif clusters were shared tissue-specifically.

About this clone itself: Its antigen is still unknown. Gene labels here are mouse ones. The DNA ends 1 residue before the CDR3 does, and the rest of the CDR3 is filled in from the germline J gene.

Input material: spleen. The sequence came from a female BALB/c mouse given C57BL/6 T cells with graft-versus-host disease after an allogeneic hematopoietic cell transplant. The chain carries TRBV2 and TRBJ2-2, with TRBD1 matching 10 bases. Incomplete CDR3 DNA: TGTGCCAGCAGCCACGACAGGGGGCGCGCCACCGGGCAGCTCTAC. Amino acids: CASSHDRGRATGQLY. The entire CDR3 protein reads CASSHDRGRATGQLYF.